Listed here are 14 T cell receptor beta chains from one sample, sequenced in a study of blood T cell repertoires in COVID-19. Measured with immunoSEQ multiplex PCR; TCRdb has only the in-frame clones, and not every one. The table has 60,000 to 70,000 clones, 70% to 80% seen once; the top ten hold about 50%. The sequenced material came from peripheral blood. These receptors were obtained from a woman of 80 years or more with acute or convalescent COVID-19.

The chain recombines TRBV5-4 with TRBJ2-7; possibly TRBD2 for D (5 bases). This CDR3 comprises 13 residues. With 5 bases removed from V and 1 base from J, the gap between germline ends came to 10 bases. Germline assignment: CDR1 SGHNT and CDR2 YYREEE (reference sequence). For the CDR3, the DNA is TGTGCCAGCAGGGGCGGGCCATCCTACGAGCAGTACTTC. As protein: CASRGGPSYEQYF.

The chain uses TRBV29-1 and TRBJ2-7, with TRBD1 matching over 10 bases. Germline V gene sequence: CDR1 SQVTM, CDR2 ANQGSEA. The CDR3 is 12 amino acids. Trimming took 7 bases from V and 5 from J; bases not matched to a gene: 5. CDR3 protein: CSGGQGRNEQYF. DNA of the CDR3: TGCAGCGGGGGACAGGGGAGAAACGAGCAGTACTTC.

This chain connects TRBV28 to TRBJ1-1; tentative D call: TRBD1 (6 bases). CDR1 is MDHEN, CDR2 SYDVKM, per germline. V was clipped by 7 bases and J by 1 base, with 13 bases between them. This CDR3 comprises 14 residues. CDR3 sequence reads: CASNRIQGNTEAFF. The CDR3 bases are TGTGCCAGCAATCGTATACAGGGGAACACTGAAGCTTTCTTT.

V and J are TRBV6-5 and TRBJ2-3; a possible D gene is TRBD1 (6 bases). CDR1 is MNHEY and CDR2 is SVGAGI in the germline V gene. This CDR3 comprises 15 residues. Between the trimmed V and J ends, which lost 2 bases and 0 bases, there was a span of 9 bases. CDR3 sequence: CASSYRGFSTDTQYF. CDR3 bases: TGTGCCAGCAGTTACAGGGGGTTTAGCACAGATACGCAGTATTTT.

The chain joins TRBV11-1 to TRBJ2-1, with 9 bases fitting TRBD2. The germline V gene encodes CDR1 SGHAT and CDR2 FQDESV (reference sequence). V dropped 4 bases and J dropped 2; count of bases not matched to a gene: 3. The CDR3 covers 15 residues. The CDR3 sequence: CASSSIAGAYNEQFF. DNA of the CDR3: TGTGCCAGCAGCTCCATAGCGGGAGCCTACAATGAGCAGTTCTTC.

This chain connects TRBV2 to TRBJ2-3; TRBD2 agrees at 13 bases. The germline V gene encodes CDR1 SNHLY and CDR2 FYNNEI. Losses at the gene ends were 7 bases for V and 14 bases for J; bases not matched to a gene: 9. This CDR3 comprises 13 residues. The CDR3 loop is CASTPGLAGRRYF. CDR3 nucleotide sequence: TGTGCCAGCACCCCGGGACTAGCGGGAAGGCGGTATTTT.

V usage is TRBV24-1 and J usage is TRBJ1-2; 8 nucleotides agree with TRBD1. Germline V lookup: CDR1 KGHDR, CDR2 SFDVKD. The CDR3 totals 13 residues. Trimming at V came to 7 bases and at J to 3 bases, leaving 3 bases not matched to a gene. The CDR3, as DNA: TGTGCCACCAGCACGACAGGGGACTATGGCTACACCTTC. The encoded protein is CATSTTGDYGYTF.

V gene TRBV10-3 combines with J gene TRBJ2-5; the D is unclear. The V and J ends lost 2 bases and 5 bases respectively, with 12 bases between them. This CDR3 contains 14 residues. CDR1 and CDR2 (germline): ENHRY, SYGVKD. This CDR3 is CAISETTELETQYF. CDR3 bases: TGTGCCATCAGTGAGACCACGGAGTTGGAGACCCAGTACTTC.

The CDR3 DNA reads as TGTGCCAGCAGCCCAGACTATTTGGAGACCCAGTACTTC. This gives the protein CASSPDYLETQYF. The genes are TRBV4-2 and TRBJ2-5; weak D call: TRBD2 (5 bases). V was pared by 4 bases and J by 5 bases, with 11 bases between. Germline CDR1 reads LGHNA; CDR2 reads YNFKEQ. The CDR3 is 13 residues long.

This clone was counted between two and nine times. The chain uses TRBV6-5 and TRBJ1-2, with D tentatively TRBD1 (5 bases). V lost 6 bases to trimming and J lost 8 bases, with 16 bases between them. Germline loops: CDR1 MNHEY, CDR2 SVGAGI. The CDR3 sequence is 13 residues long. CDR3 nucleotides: TGTGCCAGCAGCCAGGGTACCAACTGGGGCTACACCTTC. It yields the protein CASSQGTNWGYTF.

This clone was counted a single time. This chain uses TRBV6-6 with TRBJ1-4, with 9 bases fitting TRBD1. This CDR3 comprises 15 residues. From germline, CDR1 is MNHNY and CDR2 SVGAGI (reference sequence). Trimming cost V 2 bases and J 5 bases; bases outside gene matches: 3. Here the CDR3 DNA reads TGTGCCAGCAGTTACGCCGGGACAGGGAATGAAAAACTGTTTTTT. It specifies CASSYAGTGNEKLFF.

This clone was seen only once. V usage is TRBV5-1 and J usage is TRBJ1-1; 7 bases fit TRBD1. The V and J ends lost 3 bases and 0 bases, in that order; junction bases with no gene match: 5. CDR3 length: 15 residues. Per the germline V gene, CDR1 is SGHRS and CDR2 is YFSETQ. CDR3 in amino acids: CASSSTGIMNTEAFF. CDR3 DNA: TGCGCCAGCAGCTCGACAGGGATTATGAACACTGAAGCTTTCTTT.

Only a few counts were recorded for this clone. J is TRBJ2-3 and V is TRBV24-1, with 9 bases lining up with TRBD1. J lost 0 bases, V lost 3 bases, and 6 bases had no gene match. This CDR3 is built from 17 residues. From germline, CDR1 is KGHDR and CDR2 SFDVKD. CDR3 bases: TGTGCCACCAGTGATCTCTCCGGGACAGGGAGCACAGATACGCAGTATTTT. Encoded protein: CATSDLSGTGSTDTQYF.

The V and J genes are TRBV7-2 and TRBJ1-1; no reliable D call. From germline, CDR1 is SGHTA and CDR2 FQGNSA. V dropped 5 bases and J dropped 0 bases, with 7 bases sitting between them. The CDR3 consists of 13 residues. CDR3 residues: CASSNLMNTEAFF. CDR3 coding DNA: TGTGCCAGCAGCAACCTAATGAACACTGAAGCTTTCTTT. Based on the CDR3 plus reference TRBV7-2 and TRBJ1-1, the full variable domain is GAGVSQSPSNKVTEKGKDVELRCDPISGHTALYWYRQSLGQGLEFLIYFQGNSAPDKSGLPSDRFSAERTGGSVSTLTIQRTQQEDSAVYLCASSNLMNTEAFFGQGTRLTVV.